This record concerns one T cell receptor beta chain sequence. This table comes from immunoSEQ multiplex PCR, and its TCRdb copy is limited to in-frame clones, with some not included. The sample lists around 83,000 clones; 85% to 95% were seen once. These data are taken from a study of technical replicates of blood from a few donors. The clonotype originates from a human donor in good health. The material sequenced was T cells isolated from PBMCs.

CDR3 in amino acids: CASSSGQLYEQYF. The CDR3 DNA follows: TGCGCCAGTTCCTCGGGACAGCTCTACGAGCAGTACTTC. This chain links TRBV10-1 with TRBJ2-7; 7 nucleotides align to TRBD1. Germline CDR1 is WNHNN and CDR2 is SYGVQD (reference sequence). The CDR3 has 13 residues. After removal of 9 bases from V and 3 bases from J, the junction contained 8 bases not matched to a gene.